This T cell receptor (beta chain) was profiled in a study of T-cell reconstitution after alpha-beta-depleted transplantation in children. The table lists this clonotype with many counts. For TCRbeta, the library was prepared with unique molecular identifiers. Each CDR3 protein is one row after TCRdb ran MiXCR on the PCR reads. The sample has about half a million distinct CDR3 sequences; under 15% are singletons. V was cut by 3 bases and J by 4 bases, with 10 bases left in between. The CDR3 is made up of 13 amino acids. Germline assignment: CDR1 SGDLS and CDR2 YYNGEE. The sample consisted of PBMCs from the stem cell graft donor, taken from the stem cell graft. The chain uses TRBV9 and TRBJ1-2; no firm D call. The TCR sequence derives from a human donor who donated a stem cell graft to a child with combined immunodeficiency. The CDR3 loop is CASSDGSFYGYTF. DNA of the CDR3: TGTGCCAGCAGCGATGGGTCCTTCTATGGCTACACCTTC.